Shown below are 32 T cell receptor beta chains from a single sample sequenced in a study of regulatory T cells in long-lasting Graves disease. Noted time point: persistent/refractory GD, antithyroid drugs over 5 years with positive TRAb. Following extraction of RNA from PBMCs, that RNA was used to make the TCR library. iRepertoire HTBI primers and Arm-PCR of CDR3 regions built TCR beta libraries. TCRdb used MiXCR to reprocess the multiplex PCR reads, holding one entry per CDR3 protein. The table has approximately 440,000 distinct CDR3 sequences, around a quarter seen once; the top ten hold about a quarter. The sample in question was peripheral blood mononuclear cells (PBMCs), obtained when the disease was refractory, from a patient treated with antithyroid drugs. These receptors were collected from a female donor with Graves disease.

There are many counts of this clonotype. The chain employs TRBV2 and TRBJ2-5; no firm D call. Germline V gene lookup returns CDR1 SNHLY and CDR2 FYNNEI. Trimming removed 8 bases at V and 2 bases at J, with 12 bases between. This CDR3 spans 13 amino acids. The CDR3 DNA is TGTGCCAGCCGTCGGGCGGAGCAAGAGACCCAGTACTTC. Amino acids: CASRRAEQETQYF.

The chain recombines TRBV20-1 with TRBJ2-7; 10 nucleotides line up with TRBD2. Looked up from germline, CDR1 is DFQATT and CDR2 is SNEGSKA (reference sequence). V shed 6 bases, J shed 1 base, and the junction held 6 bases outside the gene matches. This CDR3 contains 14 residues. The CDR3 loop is CSANPGLASYEQYF. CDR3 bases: TGCAGTGCGAACCCGGGACTAGCGTCCTACGAGCAGTACTTC.

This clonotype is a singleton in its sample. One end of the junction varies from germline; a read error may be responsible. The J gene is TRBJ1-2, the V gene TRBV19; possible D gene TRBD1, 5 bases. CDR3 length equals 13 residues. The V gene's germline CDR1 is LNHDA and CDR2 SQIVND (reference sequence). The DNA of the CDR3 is TGTGCAACGGGACGGTACTCTAACTATGGCCACACCTTC. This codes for CATGRYSNYGHTF.

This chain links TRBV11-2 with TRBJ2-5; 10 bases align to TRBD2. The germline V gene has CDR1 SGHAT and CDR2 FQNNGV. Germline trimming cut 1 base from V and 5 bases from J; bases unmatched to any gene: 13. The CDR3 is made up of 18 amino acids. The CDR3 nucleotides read TGTGCCAGCAGCTTAGGGGGGCTAGCGGGAGTTTCAGCTGAGACCCAGTACTTC. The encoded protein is CASSLGGLAGVSAETQYF.

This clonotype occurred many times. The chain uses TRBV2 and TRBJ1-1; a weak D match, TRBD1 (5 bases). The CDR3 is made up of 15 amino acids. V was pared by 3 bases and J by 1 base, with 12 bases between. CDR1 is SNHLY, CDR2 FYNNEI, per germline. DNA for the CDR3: TGTGCCAGCAGTGACCCCACCGGGGGGAACACTGAAGCTTTCTTT. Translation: CASSDPTGGNTEAFF.

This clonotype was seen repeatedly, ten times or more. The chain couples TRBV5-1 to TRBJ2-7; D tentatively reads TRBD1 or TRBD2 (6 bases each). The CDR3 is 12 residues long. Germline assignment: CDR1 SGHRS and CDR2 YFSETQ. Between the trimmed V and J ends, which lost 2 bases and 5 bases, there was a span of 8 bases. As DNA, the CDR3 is TGCGCCAGCAGCTTCGGGGGCCACGAGCAGTACTTC. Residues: CASSFGGHEQYF.

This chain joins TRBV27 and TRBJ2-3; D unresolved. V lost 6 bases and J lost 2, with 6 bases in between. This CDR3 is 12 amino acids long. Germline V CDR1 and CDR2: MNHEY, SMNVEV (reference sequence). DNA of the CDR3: TGTGCCAGCAGGAAGAACACAGATACGCAGTATTTT. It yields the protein CASRKNTDTQYF.

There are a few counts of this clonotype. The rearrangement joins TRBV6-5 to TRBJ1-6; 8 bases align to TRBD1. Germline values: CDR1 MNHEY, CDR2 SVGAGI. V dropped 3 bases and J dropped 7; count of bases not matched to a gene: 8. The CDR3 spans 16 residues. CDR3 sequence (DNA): TGTGCCAGCAGTTATGGACAGGGATTAGGAAATTCACCCCTCCACTTT. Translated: CASSYGQGLGNSPLHF.

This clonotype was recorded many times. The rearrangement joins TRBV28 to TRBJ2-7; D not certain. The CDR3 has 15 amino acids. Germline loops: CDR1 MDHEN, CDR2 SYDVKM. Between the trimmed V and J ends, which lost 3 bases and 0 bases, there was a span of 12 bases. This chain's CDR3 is CASSFLHEISYEQYF. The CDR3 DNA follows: TGTGCCAGCAGTTTCCTCCACGAAATCTCCTACGAGCAGTACTTC.

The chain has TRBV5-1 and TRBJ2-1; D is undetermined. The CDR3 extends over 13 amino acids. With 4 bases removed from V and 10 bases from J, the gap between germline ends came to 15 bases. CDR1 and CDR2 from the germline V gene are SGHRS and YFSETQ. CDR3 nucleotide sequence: TGCGCCAGCAGCCCGCCGCTCTTGGGGGAGCAGTTCTTC. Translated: CASSPPLLGEQFF.

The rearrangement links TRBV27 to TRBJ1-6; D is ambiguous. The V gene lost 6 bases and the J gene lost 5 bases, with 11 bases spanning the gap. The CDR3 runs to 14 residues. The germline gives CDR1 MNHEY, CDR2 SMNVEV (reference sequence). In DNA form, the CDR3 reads TGTGCCAGCAGATGGCGGCGGGATAATTCACCCCTCCACTTT. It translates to CASRWRRDNSPLHF.

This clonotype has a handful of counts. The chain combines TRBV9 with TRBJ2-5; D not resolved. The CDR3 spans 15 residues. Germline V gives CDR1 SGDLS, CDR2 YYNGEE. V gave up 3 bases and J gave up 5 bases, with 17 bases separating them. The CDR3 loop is CASSANGRQTETQYF. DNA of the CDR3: TGTGCCAGCAGCGCCAACGGACGGCAAACGGAGACCCAGTACTTC.

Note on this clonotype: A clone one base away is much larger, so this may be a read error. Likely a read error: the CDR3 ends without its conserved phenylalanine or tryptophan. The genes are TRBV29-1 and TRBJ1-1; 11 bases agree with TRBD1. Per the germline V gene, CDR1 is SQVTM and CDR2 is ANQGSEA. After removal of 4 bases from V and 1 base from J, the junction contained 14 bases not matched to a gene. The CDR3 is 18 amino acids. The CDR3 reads CSVANHGTGGSKNTEAFS. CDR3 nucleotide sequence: TGCAGCGTTGCAAACCATGGGACAGGGGGATCCAAGAACACTGAAGCTTTCTCT.

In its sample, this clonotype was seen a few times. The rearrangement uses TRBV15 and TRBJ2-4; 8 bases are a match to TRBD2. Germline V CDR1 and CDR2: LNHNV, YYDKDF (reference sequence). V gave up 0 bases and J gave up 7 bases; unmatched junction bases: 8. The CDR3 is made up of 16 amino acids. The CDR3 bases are TGTGCCACCAGCAGAGATCTTGGCGGGGGGCGTAACATTCAGTACTTC. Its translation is CATSRDLGGGRNIQYF.

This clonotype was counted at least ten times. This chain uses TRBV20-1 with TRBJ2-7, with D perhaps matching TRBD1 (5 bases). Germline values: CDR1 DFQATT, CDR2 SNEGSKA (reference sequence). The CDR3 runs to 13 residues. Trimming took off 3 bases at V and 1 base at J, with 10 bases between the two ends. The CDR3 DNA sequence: TGCAGTGCTAGTTCTGACAGATCCTACGAGCAGTACTTC. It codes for CSASSDRSYEQYF.

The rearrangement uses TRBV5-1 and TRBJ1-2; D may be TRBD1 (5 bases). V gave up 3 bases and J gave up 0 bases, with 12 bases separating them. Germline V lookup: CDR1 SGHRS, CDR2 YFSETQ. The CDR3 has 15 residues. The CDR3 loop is CASSWDGGANYGYTF. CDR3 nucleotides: TGCGCCAGCAGCTGGGACGGTGGGGCTAACTATGGCTACACCTTC.

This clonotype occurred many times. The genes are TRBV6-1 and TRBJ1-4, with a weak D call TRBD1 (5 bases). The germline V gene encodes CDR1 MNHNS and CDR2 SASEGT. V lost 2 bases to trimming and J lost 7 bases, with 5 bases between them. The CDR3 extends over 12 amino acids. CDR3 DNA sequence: TGTGCCAGCAGTGAACAGGGTGAAAAACTGTTTTTT. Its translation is CASSEQGEKLFF.

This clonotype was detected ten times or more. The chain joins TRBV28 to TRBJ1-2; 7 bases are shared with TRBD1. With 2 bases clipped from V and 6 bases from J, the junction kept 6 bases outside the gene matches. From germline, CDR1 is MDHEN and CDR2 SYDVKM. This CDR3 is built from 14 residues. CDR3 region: CASSLGDRSDGYTF. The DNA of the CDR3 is TGTGCCAGCAGTTTAGGGGACAGAAGTGATGGCTACACCTTC.

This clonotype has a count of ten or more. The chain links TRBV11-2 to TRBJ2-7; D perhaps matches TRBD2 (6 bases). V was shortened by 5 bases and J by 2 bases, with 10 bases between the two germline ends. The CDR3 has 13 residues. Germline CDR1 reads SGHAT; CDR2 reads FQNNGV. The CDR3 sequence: CASSNAGTYEQYF. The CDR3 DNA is TGTGCCAGCAGCAACGCGGGGACCTACGAGCAGTACTTC.

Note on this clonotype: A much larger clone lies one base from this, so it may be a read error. Here the CDR3 reads CATRATNQPQRF. The CDR3, as DNA: TGTGCCACCCGGGCTACAAATCAGCCCCAGCGTTTT. This chain links TRBV28 with TRBJ1-5; D gene uncertain. The CDR3 is made up of 12 amino acids. The V gene's germline CDR1 is MDHEN and CDR2 SYDVKM.

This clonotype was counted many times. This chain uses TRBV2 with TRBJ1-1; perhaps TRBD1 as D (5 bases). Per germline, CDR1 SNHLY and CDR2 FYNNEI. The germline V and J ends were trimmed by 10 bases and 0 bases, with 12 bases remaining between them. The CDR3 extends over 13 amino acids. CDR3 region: CATKGPLNTEAFF. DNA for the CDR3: TGTGCCACCAAGGGACCCTTGAACACTGAAGCTTTCTTT.

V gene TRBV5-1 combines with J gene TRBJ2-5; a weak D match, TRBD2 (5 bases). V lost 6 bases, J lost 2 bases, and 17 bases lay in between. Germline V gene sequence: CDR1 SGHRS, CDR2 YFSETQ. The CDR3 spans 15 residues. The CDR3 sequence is CASMSQGGYQETQYF. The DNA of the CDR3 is TGCGCCAGCATGAGCCAAGGCGGGTATCAAGAGACCCAGTACTTC.

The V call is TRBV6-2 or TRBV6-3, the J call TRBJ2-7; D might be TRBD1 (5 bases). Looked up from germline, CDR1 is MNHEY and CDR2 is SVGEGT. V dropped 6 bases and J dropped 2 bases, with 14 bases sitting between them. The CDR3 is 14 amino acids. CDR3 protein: CASRDIGTPYEQYF. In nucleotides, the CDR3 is TGTGCCAGCAGGGACATCGGAACACCCTACGAGCAGTACTTC.

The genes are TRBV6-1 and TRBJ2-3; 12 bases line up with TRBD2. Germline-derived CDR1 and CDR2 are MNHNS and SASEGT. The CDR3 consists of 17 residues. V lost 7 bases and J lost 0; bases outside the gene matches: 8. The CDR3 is CASTGLAGRESTDTQYF. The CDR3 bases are TGTGCCAGCACCGGACTAGCGGGGCGGGAGAGCACAGATACGCAGTATTTT.

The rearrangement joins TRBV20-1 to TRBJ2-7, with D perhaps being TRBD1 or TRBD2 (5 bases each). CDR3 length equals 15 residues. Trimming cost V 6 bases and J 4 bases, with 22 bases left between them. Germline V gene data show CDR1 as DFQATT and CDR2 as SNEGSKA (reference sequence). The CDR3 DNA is TGCAGTGCCTCCCGAGGGGCTAGCACAAAGTACGAGCAGTACTTC. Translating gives CSASRGASTKYEQYF.

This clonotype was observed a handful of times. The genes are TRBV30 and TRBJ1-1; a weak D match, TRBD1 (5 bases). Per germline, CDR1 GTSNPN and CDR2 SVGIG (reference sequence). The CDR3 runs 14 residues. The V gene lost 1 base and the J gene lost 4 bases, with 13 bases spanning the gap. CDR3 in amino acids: CAWSGRQGSTEAFF. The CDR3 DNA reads TGTGCCTGGAGTGGTCGGCAGGGAAGCACTGAAGCTTTCTTT.

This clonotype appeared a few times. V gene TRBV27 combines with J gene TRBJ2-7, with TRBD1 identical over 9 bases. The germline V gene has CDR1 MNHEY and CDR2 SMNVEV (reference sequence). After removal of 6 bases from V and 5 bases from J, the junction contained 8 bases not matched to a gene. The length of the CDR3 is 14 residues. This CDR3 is CASRTGTGPHEQYF. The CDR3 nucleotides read TGTGCCAGCAGAACCGGGACAGGGCCCCACGAGCAGTACTTC.

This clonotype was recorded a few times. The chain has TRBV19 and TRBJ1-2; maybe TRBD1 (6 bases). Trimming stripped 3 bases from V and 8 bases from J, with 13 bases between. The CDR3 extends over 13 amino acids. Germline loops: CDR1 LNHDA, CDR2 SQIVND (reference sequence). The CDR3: CASSIQGWVGYTF. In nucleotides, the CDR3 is TGTGCCAGTAGTATCCAGGGGTGGGTCGGCTACACCTTC.

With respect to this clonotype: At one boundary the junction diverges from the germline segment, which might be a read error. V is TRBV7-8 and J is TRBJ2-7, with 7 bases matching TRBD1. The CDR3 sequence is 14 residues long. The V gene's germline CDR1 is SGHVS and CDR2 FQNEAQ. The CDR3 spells CASSQDRTGGEQYF. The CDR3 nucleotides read TGCGCCAGCAGCCAAGATAGGACAGGTGGCGAGCAGTACTTC. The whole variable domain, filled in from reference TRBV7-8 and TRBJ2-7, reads GAGVSQSPRYKVAKRGQDVALRCDPISGHVSLFWYQQALGQGPEFLTYFQNEAQLDKSGLPSDRFFAERPEGSVSTLKIQRTQQEDSAVYLCASSQDRTGGEQYFGPGTRLTVT.

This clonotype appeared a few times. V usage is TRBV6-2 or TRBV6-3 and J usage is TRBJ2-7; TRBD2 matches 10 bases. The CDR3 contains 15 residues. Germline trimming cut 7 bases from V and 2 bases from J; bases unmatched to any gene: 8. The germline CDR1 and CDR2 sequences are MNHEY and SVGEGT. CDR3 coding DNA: TGTGCCAGCACCTATAGCGGGAGGATACCCTACGAGCAGTACTTC. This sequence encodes CASTYSGRIPYEQYF.

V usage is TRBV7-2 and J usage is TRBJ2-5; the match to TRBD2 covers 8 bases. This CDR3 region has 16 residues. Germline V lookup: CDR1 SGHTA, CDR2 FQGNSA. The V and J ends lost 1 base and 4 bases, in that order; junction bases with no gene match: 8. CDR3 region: CASSLEIAGLGETQYF. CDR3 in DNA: TGTGCCAGCAGCTTAGAGATAGCGGGACTGGGAGAGACCCAGTACTTC.

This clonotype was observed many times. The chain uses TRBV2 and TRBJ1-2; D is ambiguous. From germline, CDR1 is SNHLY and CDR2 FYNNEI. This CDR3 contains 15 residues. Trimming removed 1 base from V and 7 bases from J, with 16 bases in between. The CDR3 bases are TGTGCCAGCAGTGAAGTTGGCACCCTAGGGTCTGGCTACACCTTC. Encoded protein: CASSEVGTLGSGYTF.